This TCR beta chain was found in a study of blood T cell repertoires in COVID-19. Study information: The samples span acute and convalescent COVID-19 from the United States, Italy and Spain. T cells, B-cell-depleted T cells, or PBMCs supplied cDNA or gDNA.

In this sample, this clone turned up once. The CDR3 consists of 16 residues. Germline assignment: CDR1 LGHDT and CDR2 YNNKEL (reference sequence). V shed 3 bases and J 1 base; nucleotides not matched to a gene: 7. Original methodology: Reference gene primer amplification yielded estimated nucleated cell counts. TCRdb's copy holds only in-frame clones and misses some; the assay was immunoSEQ multiplex PCR. V and J calls and clone size are as listed in that table; D and trimming were resolved from the DNA. The profile shows some 190,000 clones, approximately 80% of them singletons. Sequences were obtained from peripheral blood. The origin of this receptor is a woman aged 45-65 years with acute or convalescent COVID-19. The rearrangement joins TRBV3-1 (or the pseudogene TRBV3-2) to TRBJ2-7; TRBD2 matches at 9 bases. CDR3 sequence: CASSHLGAGGSYEQYF. CDR3 coding DNA: TGTGCCAGCAGCCATCTGGGAGCGGGAGGTTCCTACGAGCAGTACTTC.